This T cell receptor beta chain was recorded in a study of T cell responses to AZD1222 COVID-19 vaccine. Sequencing used immunoSEQ multiplex PCR; TCRdb keeps in-frame clones, though not all of them. The sample shows 90,000 to 120,000 clones, 80% to 90% of them seen only once. The CDR3 sequence is 15 residues long. V was clipped by 3 bases and J by 10 bases; unmatched bases: 10. Germline V gene lookup returns CDR1 MDHEN and CDR2 SYDVKM. This clone was observed a single time. The chain couples TRBV28 to TRBJ1-4; TRBD1 matches at 8 bases. This clonotype was obtained from an adult in good health. Sample: peripheral blood, taken on day 0 of AZD1222 vaccination. The CDR3 bases are TGTGCCAGCAGTTTCGATACAGGGGGTTTGGTAAAACTGTTTTTT. It is translated as CASSFDTGGLVKLFF.